These 6 T cell receptor beta chains originate from one sample sequenced in a study of blood T cell repertoires in COVID-19 (dated by TCRdb to 2018 to 2020). Library preparation was by the immunoSEQ multiplex PCR assay. TCRdb's version of the immuneACCESS table is confined to in-frame rearrangements and falls short of the full clone set. An unresolved V gene accounts for under half of the shortfall where checked; the remainder is of unknown origin. Counted in this sample were about 200,000 clones; about 80% of them appeared once. 15% of the sample rests with the top ten. Specimen: PBMCs or T cells enriched from blood (not recorded which). Receptor source: a man between 35 and 55 years old who had recovered from COVID-19.

The chain's CDR3 is CASSPQGANTGELFF. CDR3 bases: TGTGCCAGCAGCCCTCAGGGGGCGAACACCGGGGAGCTGTTTTTT. This sequence joins TRBV9 and TRBJ2-2; TRBD1 aligns across 7 bases. From germline, CDR1 is SGDLS and CDR2 YYNGEE. CDR3 size: 15 residues. V dropped 4 bases and J dropped 0; count of bases not matched to a gene: 3. Filled out from reference TRBV9 and TRBJ2-2, the complete variable domain reads DSGVTQTPKHLITATGQRVTLRCSPRSGDLSVYWYQQSLDQGLQFLIQYYNGEERAKGNILERFSAQQFPDLHSELNLSSLELGDSALYFCASSPQGANTGELFFGEGSRLTVL.

The chain couples TRBV2 to TRBJ2-7; possibly TRBD2 for D (5 bases). This CDR3 comprises 15 residues. V gave up 3 bases and J gave up 7 bases, with 19 bases separating them. Germline loops: CDR1 SNHLY, CDR2 FYNNEI. The CDR3 region is CASSDGESGLAEQYF. The DNA of the CDR3 is TGTGCCAGCAGTGATGGTGAATCGGGTTTAGCGGAGCAGTACTTC.

This clone has just one count. V usage is TRBV10-3 and J usage is TRBJ2-3; no clear D. The germline V gene encodes CDR1 ENHRY and CDR2 SYGVKD. The CDR3 covers 14 residues. V was trimmed by 4 bases and J by 0 bases, leaving 8 bases between them. The CDR3: CAISVELSTDTQYF. The DNA for the CDR3 is TGTGCCATCAGTGTCGAACTGAGCACAGATACGCAGTATTTT.

This chain uses TRBV6-5 with TRBJ2-2; D gene uncertain. The CDR3 is made up of 12 amino acids. V was shortened by 6 bases and J by 7 bases, with 9 bases between the two germline ends. From germline, CDR1 is MNHEY and CDR2 SVGAGI. DNA for the CDR3: TGTGCCAGCAGCCCCGCGGACGGGGAGCTGTTTTTT. This sequence encodes CASSPADGELFF.

CDR3 protein: CASSPHAVAYGYTF. The CDR3 DNA sequence: TGTGCCAGCAGTCCCCACGCCGTTGCGTATGGCTACACCTTC. The gene calls are TRBV28 and TRBJ1-2; D is ambiguous. Germline CDR1 MDHEN, CDR2 SYDVKM. The CDR3 has 14 amino acids. Between the trimmed V and J ends, which lost 5 bases and 5 bases, there was a span of 15 bases.

The chain uses TRBV6-6 and TRBJ2-1; TRBD1 might be the D (6 bases). Germline CDR1 and CDR2: MNHNY and SVGAGI (reference sequence). Trimming shortened V by 2 bases and J by 5 bases, and 13 bases separated the two germline ends. This CDR3 is built from 15 residues. The CDR3 nucleotides are TGTGCCAGCAGTTACCCGGCCAGGGGACACAATGAGCAGTTCTTC. It specifies CASSYPARGHNEQFF.